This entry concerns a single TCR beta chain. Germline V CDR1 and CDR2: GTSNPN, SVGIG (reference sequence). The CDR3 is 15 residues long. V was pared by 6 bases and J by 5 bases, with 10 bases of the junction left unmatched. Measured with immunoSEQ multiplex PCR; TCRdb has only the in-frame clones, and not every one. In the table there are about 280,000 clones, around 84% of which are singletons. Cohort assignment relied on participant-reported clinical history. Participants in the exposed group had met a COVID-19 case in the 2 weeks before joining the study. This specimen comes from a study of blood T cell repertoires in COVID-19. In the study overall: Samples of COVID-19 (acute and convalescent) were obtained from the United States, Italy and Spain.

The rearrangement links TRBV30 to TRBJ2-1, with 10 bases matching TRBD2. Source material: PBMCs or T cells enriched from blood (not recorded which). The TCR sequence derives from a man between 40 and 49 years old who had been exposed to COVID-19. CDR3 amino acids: CACDGGLAGDNEQFF. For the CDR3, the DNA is TGTGCCTGTGATGGGGGGCTAGCGGGGGACAATGAGCAGTTCTTC.